These 11 T cell receptor beta chains share one sample of origin, sequenced in a study of cytomegalovirus exposure and HLA in healthy donors. Profiled with immunoSEQ multiplex PCR; TCRdb holds only in-frame clones, not every one. The sample has 250,000 or so clones, about 87% seen once. The sample taken for sequencing was PBMCs. The source of these receptors is a man between 18 and 29 years old in good health and CMV-seronegative.

This sequence joins TRBV28 and TRBJ2-2; a weak D match, TRBD2 (5 bases). Trimming took off 7 bases at V and 6 bases at J, with 12 bases between the two ends. The length of the CDR3 is 13 residues. The germline V gene encodes CDR1 MDHEN and CDR2 SYDVKM. CDR3 residues: CASNGLRAGELFF. CDR3 DNA: TGTGCCAGCAATGGACTGCGGGCCGGGGAGCTGTTTTTT.

The CDR3 loop is CASSFGLAGGETQYF. CDR3 DNA sequence: TGTGCCAGCAGTTTTGGACTAGCGGGAGGAGAGACCCAGTACTTC. The chain has TRBV6-5 and TRBJ2-5; 14 bases map to TRBD2. This CDR3 is built from 15 residues. Looked up from germline, CDR1 is MNHEY and CDR2 is SVGAGI. Germline trimming cut 4 bases from V and 4 bases from J; bases unmatched to any gene: 2.

The chain is built from TRBV5-1 and TRBJ2-1; 16 bases map to TRBD2. Trimming removed 2 bases from V and 4 bases from J; junction bases left unmatched: 12. From germline, CDR1 is SGHRS and CDR2 YFSETQ. The CDR3 sequence is 20 residues long. The CDR3 region has the DNA TGCGCCAGCAGCTTCCAACCGGGACTAGCGGGAGGGCCGGGGTACAATGAGCAGTTCTTC. Translated: CASSFQPGLAGGPGYNEQFF.

The rearrangement uses TRBV2 and TRBJ2-3; 12 bases line up with TRBD2. The CDR3 is made up of 18 amino acids. The germline V gene has CDR1 SNHLY and CDR2 FYNNEI. Trimming removed 2 bases from V and 2 bases from J; junction bases left unmatched: 8. CDR3 loop: CASSEQASGGAFTDTQYF. The CDR3 DNA reads TGTGCCAGCAGTGAACAGGCTAGCGGGGGGGCTTTCACAGATACGCAGTATTTT.

The chain is built from TRBV18 and TRBJ2-5; D is unclear. The CDR3 runs 14 residues. The ends were cut back, 6 bases at V and 5 bases at J, with 16 bases in the middle. Per the germline V gene, CDR1 is KGHSH and CDR2 is LQKENI. The CDR3 bases are TGTGCCAGCTCTCCTTCTACCGCGCGCGAGACCCAGTACTTC. Protein: CASSPSTARETQYF.

This clone was seen a few times. The chain joins TRBV4-3 to TRBJ2-1, with D perhaps TRBD2 (6 bases). Germline-derived CDR1 and CDR2 are LGHNA and YSLEER. CDR3 length equals 16 residues. The V gene lost 0 bases and the J gene lost 0 bases, with 9 bases spanning the gap. In nucleotides, the CDR3 is TGCGCCAGCAGCCAAGATTCCGGGGGCTCCTACAATGAGCAGTTCTTC. Protein product: CASSQDSGGSYNEQFF.

The chain combines TRBV4-1 with TRBJ2-7; D is possibly TRBD1 (6 bases). Looked up from germline, CDR1 is MGHRA and CDR2 is YSYEKL. The V end was cut by 1 base, the J end by 3 bases, with 10 bases between. CDR3 length equals 14 residues. The DNA for the CDR3 is TGCGCCAGCAGCCAAGGGGACATTCTCTACGAGCAGTACTTC. This gives the protein CASSQGDILYEQYF.

The V gene is TRBV4-2, the J gene TRBJ2-3, with TRBD2 as a possible D gene (5 bases). V was shortened by 0 bases and J by 3 bases, with 10 bases between the two germline ends. The germline CDR1 and CDR2 sequences are LGHNA and YNFKEQ. This CDR3 contains 15 residues. CDR3 coding DNA: TGTGCCAGCAGCCAAGATGGGAGTGTGACAGATACGCAGTATTTT. Translating gives CASSQDGSVTDTQYF.

V usage is TRBV4-2 and J usage is TRBJ1-5; unclear D gene. Per germline, CDR1 LGHNA and CDR2 YNFKEQ. This CDR3 is built from 14 residues. V was trimmed by 0 bases and J by 6 bases, leaving 9 bases between them. CDR3 in amino acids: CASSQEVGGQPQHF. In DNA form, the CDR3 reads TGTGCCAGCAGCCAAGAGGTAGGAGGTCAGCCCCAGCATTTT.

The chain links TRBV12-2 to TRBJ1-2; the D call of TRBD1 is as the table states it, not checked on the DNA. TRBV12-2 is shown as a pseudogene. The CDR3 is made up of 14 amino acids. In DNA form, the CDR3 reads TGTGCAAGTCGCCGAGACAGGGAGGCCTATGGCTACACCTTC. This translates into CASRRDREAYGYTF.

V is TRBV5-1 and J is TRBJ1-2; D possibly corresponds to TRBD1 (5 bases). CDR3 length equals 14 residues. Germline lookup yields CDR1 SGHRS and CDR2 YFSETQ. Trimming took off 4 bases at V and 8 bases at J, with 18 bases between the two ends. CDR3 bases: TGCGCCAGCAGCCCTGGCGGGGGGAGAGAAGGCTACACCTTC. Its translation: CASSPGGGREGYTF.